The rows below give T cell receptor beta chains drawn from one sample of a study of control samples from healthy donors and cancer patients. Only in-frame clones appear in the TCRdb table, and some are missing; sequencing was by immunoSEQ multiplex PCR. Here the sample spans roughly 100,000 clones, more than 85% being singletons. Material: PBMCs. Receptor source: a man aged 55 to 69 with lung cancer. CDR3s leave out the opening cysteine and the closing phenylalanine or tryptophan. The D gene is left open where the match is weak.

d_call | j_call | v_call | cdr3_aa
- | TRBJ2-4 | TRBV15 | ATSRVRGAKNIQY
- | TRBJ1-1 | TRBV9 | ASSVGRNTEAF
TRBD1 | TRBJ1-6 | TRBV24-1 | ATSQGTVYNSPLH
- | TRBJ1-1 | TRBV29-1 | SVGAEHTEAF
- | TRBJ2-6 | TRBV6-4 | ASSGGGSASGANVLT
- | TRBJ2-2 | TRBV15 | ATSRRDERLGELF
- | TRBJ1-1 | TRBV3-1/TRBV3-2 | ASSQGGRGAF
- | TRBJ1-5 | TRBV7-2 | ASSLAQGQPQH
- | TRBJ1-1 | TRBV5-6 | ASRETGLTEAF
TRBD1 | TRBJ1-4 | TRBV7-6 | ASSLEGSGQGWEKLF
- | TRBJ1-2 | TRBV24-1 | ATSEDRFHGYT
- | TRBJ1-1 | TRBV7-3 | ASSPTWTRNTEAF
- | TRBJ1-3 | TRBV12-5 | ASGLVGGNTIY
TRBD1 | TRBJ2-3 | TRBV5-1 | ASSLEVLQGVSPI
- | TRBJ1-5 | TRBV12-3/TRBV12-4 | ASSLNSNQPQH